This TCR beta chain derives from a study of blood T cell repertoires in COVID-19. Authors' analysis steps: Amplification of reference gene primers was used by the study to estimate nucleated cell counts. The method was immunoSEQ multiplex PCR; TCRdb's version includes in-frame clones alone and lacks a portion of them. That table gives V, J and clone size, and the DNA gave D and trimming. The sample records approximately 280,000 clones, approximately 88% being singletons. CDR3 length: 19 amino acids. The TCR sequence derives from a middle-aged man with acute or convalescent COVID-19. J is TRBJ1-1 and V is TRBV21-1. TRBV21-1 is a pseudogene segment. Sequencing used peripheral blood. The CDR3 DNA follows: TGTGCCAGCAGCAAATTTCCCAAATATTTGGGGAGGGGAGACACTGAAGCTTTCTTT. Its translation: CASSKFPKYLGRGDTEAFF.